The 21 T cell receptor beta chains presented below share a single source sample, sequenced in a study of persistence of HIV-infected CD4 T cells. The libraries were made with immunoSEQ version 4 in survey mode. TCRdb's table, derived via immunoSEQ multiplex PCR, lists solely in-frame clones and lacks some. The repertoire has over 30,000 clones, 82% of them found once; the top ten carry approximately 6.5%. The stimulus was lysate of CMV-infected fibroblasts, 8.5 to 10 ug/mL. Memory cells lacking CD40L and CD69 with high CD45RO were sorted. These receptors' antigens are unknown. Sample: CD4+ T cells sorted from PBMCs after approximately 20-hour stimulation, taken from a patient who received antiretroviral therapy. The receptors stem from an adult woman with HIV who was CMV-seropositive.

This chain connects TRBV15 to TRBJ2-1; the match to TRBD2 covers 9 bases. Germline CDR1 reads LNHNV; CDR2 reads YYDKDF (reference sequence). V was pared by 0 bases and J by 4 bases, with 7 bases of the junction left unmatched. CDR3 length: 17 residues. The CDR3 region has the DNA TGTGCCACCAGCAGAGATTTCGCGGGGGGGCGATACAATGAGCAGTTCTTC. Its translation: CATSRDFAGGRYNEQFF.

The chain carries TRBV28 and TRBJ1-2, with a possible D match to TRBD1 (5 bases). Trimming pared 6 bases from V and 2 bases from J, leaving 7 bases between. This CDR3 is built from 12 residues. Germline V gene data show CDR1 as MDHEN and CDR2 as SYDVKM. This CDR3 is CASSDSNYGYTF. CDR3 sequence (DNA): TGTGCCAGCAGCGACAGCAACTATGGCTACACCTTC.

The chain employs TRBV6-2 or TRBV6-3 and TRBJ1-1, with 10 bases identical to TRBD1. This CDR3 contains 16 residues. With V trimmed by 1 base and J by 1 base, 3 bases remained unmatched. Germline CDR1 MNHEY, CDR2 SVGEGT. The CDR3, as DNA: TGTGCCAGCAGTTACTACAGGACAGGGGGGAACACTGAAGCTTTCTTT. Translation gives CASSYYRTGGNTEAFF.

This clone occurred once. V usage is TRBV7-3 and J usage is TRBJ2-1; no clear D gene. The CDR3 covers 13 residues. Trimming removed 2 bases at V and 3 bases at J, with 5 bases between. Germline assignment: CDR1 SGHTA and CDR2 FQGTGA. The CDR3 DNA reads TGTGCCAGCAGCTTAGGCAGCTACAATGAGCAGTTCTTC. It codes for CASSLGSYNEQFF.

V gene TRBV5-1 combines with J gene TRBJ2-3, with D uncertain. This CDR3 has 12 amino acids. V lost 2 bases and J 4 bases, leaving 5 bases between the germline ends. CDR1 and CDR2 (germline): SGHRS, YFSETQ. In nucleotides, the CDR3 is TGCGCCAGCAGCTTCTCTCCAGATACGCAGTATTTT. Translating it yields CASSFSPDTQYF.

This clone was detected once. The CDR3: CASARGGTDTQYF. CDR3 DNA: TGTGCCAGCGCTCGAGGGGGCACAGATACGCAGTATTTT. The genes are TRBV18 and TRBJ2-3; D tentatively fits TRBD1 or TRBD2 (5 bases each). Trimming shortened V by 8 bases and J by 1 base, and 10 bases separated the two germline ends. CDR1 is KGHSH and CDR2 is LQKENI in the germline V gene. This CDR3 region has 13 residues.

This sequence joins TRBV21-1 and TRBJ1-6. TRBV21-1 is recorded as a pseudogene. The CDR3 is made up of 15 amino acids. CDR3 region: CASSKEFAPRSPLHF. The CDR3 DNA is TGTGCCAGCAGCAAAGAATTTGCCCCCCGCTCACCCCTCCACTTT.

The J gene is TRBJ1-4, the V gene TRBV5-1; D perhaps matches TRBD1 (5 bases). Germline V gene data show CDR1 as SGHRS and CDR2 as YFSETQ. V lost 3 bases and J lost 0, with 9 bases in between. This CDR3 comprises 15 residues. The CDR3 bases are TGCGCCAGCAGCTCGGGACGAACAACTAATGAAAAACTGTTTTTT. Encoded protein: CASSSGRTTNEKLFF. The full variable domain, rest sourced from reference TRBV5-1 and TRBJ1-4, is KAGVTQTPRYLIKTRGQQVTLSCSPISGHRSVSWYQQTPGQGLQFLFEYFSETQRNKGNFPGRFSGRQFSNSRSEMNVSTLELGDSALYLCASSSGRTTNEKLFFGSGTQLSVL.

This clone appeared a few times. The rearrangement uses TRBV9 and TRBJ1-5; D not resolved. Trimming left V 0 bases short and J 6 bases short, with 10 bases between. The CDR3 length is 14 residues. Germline CDR1 reads SGDLS; CDR2 reads YYNGEE. In DNA, the CDR3 is TGTGCCAGCAGCGTAGATGTCCTAGGTCAGCCCCAGCATTTT. This translates into CASSVDVLGQPQHF.

The chain uses TRBV7-8 and TRBJ1-2, with 11 bases identical to TRBD1. Per germline, CDR1 SGHVS and CDR2 FQNEAQ. This CDR3 spans 15 amino acids. Germline trimming cut 2 bases from V and 4 bases from J; bases unmatched to any gene: 3. CDR3 sequence (DNA): TGTGCCAGCAGCTTACACGGACAGGGGGCCTATGGCTACACCTTC. Translation: CASSLHGQGAYGYTF.

This clone has just one count. This rearrangement joins TRBV27 to TRBJ2-1; TRBD2 agrees at 9 bases. This CDR3 contains 17 residues. CDR1 MNHEY and CDR2 SMNVEV come from the germline V gene (reference sequence). Trimming took 4 bases from V and 3 from J; bases not matched to a gene: 10. CDR3 nucleotide sequence: TGTGCCAGCAGTTCATCTTTAGCGGGAGACATCTACAATGAGCAGTTCTTC. It codes for CASSSSLAGDIYNEQFF.

V is TRBV4-2 and J is TRBJ1-1; D gene ambiguous. This CDR3 spans 16 amino acids. Between the trimmed V and J ends, which lost 0 bases and 2 bases, there was a span of 13 bases. In germline, CDR1 is LGHNA, CDR2 YNFKEQ. CDR3 amino acids: CASSQDNVRHNTEAFF. DNA of the CDR3: TGTGCCAGCAGCCAAGATAATGTCCGCCACAACACTGAAGCTTTCTTT.

The chain carries TRBV28 and TRBJ1-1, with 12 nucleotides matching TRBD1. This CDR3 is 16 amino acids long. The ends lost 6 bases at V and 1 base at J; junction bases unmatched: 6. CDR1 is MDHEN, CDR2 SYDVKM, per germline. In nucleotides, the CDR3 is TGTGCCAGCAGGCCCCCGGGACAGGGGGCGAACACTGAAGCTTTCTTT. As protein: CASRPPGQGANTEAFF.

This rearrangement joins TRBV15 to TRBJ1-2; 7 bases are shared with TRBD1. CDR1 and CDR2 (germline): LNHNV, YYDKDF (reference sequence). The CDR3 covers 15 residues. J was trimmed by 4 bases and V by 0 bases; bases with no gene match: 5. The chain's CDR3 is CATSREGGRSYGYTF. In DNA form, the CDR3 reads TGTGCCACCAGCAGAGAAGGGGGCAGGTCCTATGGCTACACCTTC.

There are a few counts of this clone. The chain recombines TRBV18 with TRBJ2-3; 7 bases line up with TRBD1. Trimming at V came to 2 bases and at J to 4 bases, leaving 6 bases not matched to a gene. The CDR3 consists of 15 residues. The germline gives CDR1 KGHSH, CDR2 LQKENI. As DNA, the CDR3 is TGTGCCAGCTCACCAATCCGGACAGGTCCAGATACGCAGTATTTT. Amino acid sequence: CASSPIRTGPDTQYF.

The J gene is TRBJ1-4, the V gene TRBV9; TRBD1 aligns across 9 bases. CDR3 length: 18 amino acids. Germline loops: CDR1 SGDLS, CDR2 YYNGEE. The junction had 8 bases not matched to a gene; V was cut back by 2 bases and J by 0 bases. CDR3 sequence reads: CASSVGQGPSATNEKLFF. CDR3 DNA sequence: TGTGCCAGCAGCGTCGGACAGGGGCCCTCCGCAACTAATGAAAAACTGTTTTTT.

This clone was recorded once. The CDR3 sequence is CATLAGLINQPQHF. DNA for the CDR3: TGTGCCACCCTCGCAGGGTTAATCAATCAGCCCCAGCATTTT. The V call is TRBV28, the J call TRBJ1-5, with a tentative D call TRBD1 (5 bases). Between the trimmed V and J ends, which lost 10 bases and 3 bases, there was a span of 16 bases. The CDR3 consists of 14 residues. The V gene's germline CDR1 is MDHEN and CDR2 SYDVKM.

As DNA, the CDR3 is TGTGCCAGCAGCTCCCTCCCTACAGGGAAACTGTTTTTT. This gives the protein CASSSLPTGKLFF. J is TRBJ1-4 and V is TRBV7-2; perhaps TRBD1 as D (6 bases). V was clipped by 4 bases and J by 11 bases, with 14 bases between them. Germline CDR1 and CDR2: SGHTA and FQGNSA. The CDR3 covers 13 residues.

V gene TRBV28 combines with J gene TRBJ2-7, with D possibly TRBD1 on 5 matching bases. The CDR3 consists of 14 residues. Germline V lookup: CDR1 MDHEN, CDR2 SYDVKM. V gave up 4 bases and J gave up 3 bases, with 13 bases separating them. In DNA form, the CDR3 reads TGTGCCAGCAGTTCTACAGACAGTGACTACGAGCAGTACTTC. Protein product: CASSSTDSDYEQYF.

This clone has only a few counts. CDR3 DNA: TGTGCCAGCAGCTTGGGGGAGCGGATCACAGATACGCAGTATTTT. Protein: CASSLGERITDTQYF. The chain is built from TRBV5-4 and TRBJ2-3, with D possibly matching TRBD2 (5 bases). The V gene lost 0 bases and the J gene lost 2 bases, with 10 bases spanning the gap. This CDR3 is 15 amino acids long. Per the germline V gene, CDR1 is SGHNT and CDR2 is YYREEE (reference sequence).

This clone is a singleton in its sample. The rearrangement links TRBV3-1 (or the pseudogene TRBV3-2) to TRBJ2-1, with 11 bases aligning to TRBD2. From germline, CDR1 is LGHDT and CDR2 YNNKEL (reference sequence). The J segment lost 7 bases and the V segment lost 5 bases, leaving 10 bases of the junction unmatched. The CDR3 has 16 residues. The chain's CDR3 is CASSDSTSGSWNEQFF. The DNA of the CDR3 is TGTGCCAGCAGCGATTCTACTAGCGGGAGTTGGAATGAGCAGTTCTTC.